The 10 T cell receptor beta chains below all came from one sample that was sequenced in a study of identifying expanded T cells in peripheral blood. Repertoires were generated with immunoSEQ multiplex PCR, while TCRdb's copy carries only in-frame clones and drops some. The sample comprises roughly 130,000 clones, about 86% of which are singletons, and less than 10% rests with the top ten. The sample consisted of blood. The receptors were sampled from a person between 18 and 70 years old in good health.

The chain employs TRBV7-8 and TRBJ1-5; 7 bases are a match to TRBD1. Looked up from germline, CDR1 is SGHVS and CDR2 is FQNEAQ. V gave up 0 bases and J gave up 5 bases; unmatched junction bases: 4. This CDR3 contains 15 residues. In DNA, the CDR3 is TGTGCCAGCAGCTTAGCACAGGGGAATTATCAGCCCCAGCATTTT. The encoded protein is CASSLAQGNYQPQHF.

This clone was seen at least ten times. This chain links TRBV6-4 with TRBJ2-2; D perhaps matches TRBD1 (5 bases). Germline V gene sequence: CDR1 MRHNA, CDR2 SNTAGT. The germline V and J ends were trimmed by 6 bases and 0 bases, with 8 bases remaining between them. This CDR3 has 14 amino acids. CDR3 in amino acids: CASRETANTGELFF. Here the CDR3 DNA reads TGTGCCAGCAGAGAGACAGCGAACACCGGGGAGCTGTTTTTT.

The chain links TRBV27 to TRBJ1-5; the match to TRBD1 covers 9 bases. Germline V gene lookup returns CDR1 MNHEY and CDR2 SMNVEV (reference sequence). This CDR3 region has 15 residues. Trimming took 5 bases from V and 5 from J; bases not matched to a gene: 7. The chain's CDR3 is CASSASGTGHQPQHF. The CDR3 region has the DNA TGTGCCAGCAGTGCCTCCGGGACAGGGCATCAGCCCCAGCATTTT.

The chain couples TRBV4-2 to TRBJ2-2, with TRBD1 identical over 9 bases. V shed 3 bases, J shed 4 bases, and the junction held 6 bases outside the gene matches. This CDR3 is 16 amino acids long. Germline values: CDR1 LGHNA, CDR2 YNFKEQ. CDR3 region: CASSHHRDRATGELFF. The CDR3 region has the DNA TGTGCCAGCAGCCACCACCGGGACAGGGCCACCGGGGAGCTGTTTTTT.

The CDR3 region has the DNA TGTGCCAGCAGAGACCCGCCCAATGAGCAGTTCTTC. Protein sequence: CASRDPPNEQFF. This chain connects TRBV11-3 to TRBJ2-1; no definite D call. Germline assignment: CDR1 SGHNT and CDR2 YENEEA. V lost 6 bases to trimming and J lost 6 bases, with 9 bases between them. The CDR3 contains 12 residues.

The chain is built from TRBV5-1 and TRBJ2-1; 7 bases line up with TRBD2. This CDR3 comprises 15 residues. V shed 0 bases and J 2 bases; nucleotides not matched to a gene: 2. From germline, CDR1 is SGHRS and CDR2 YFSETQ. The CDR3 reads CASSLGLAAYNEQFF. The CDR3 bases are TGCGCCAGCAGCTTGGGTCTAGCGGCCTACAATGAGCAGTTCTTC.

The chain employs TRBV29-1 and TRBJ1-2, with no clear D. Deletions cut 4 bases from V and 4 bases from J, with 10 bases between. The CDR3 spans 12 residues. The V gene's germline CDR1 is SQVTM and CDR2 ANQGSEA. For the CDR3, the DNA is TGCAGCGTTGTGGCTCTCTCCTATGGCTACACCTTC. It codes for CSVVALSYGYTF.

This chain connects TRBV7-3 to TRBJ2-5, with 11 bases that match TRBD1. The germline V gene encodes CDR1 SGHTA and CDR2 FQGTGA. The V segment lost 8 bases and the J segment 9 bases; nucleotides outside the gene matches: 5. CDR3 length: 12 residues. This CDR3 reads CASGEGQGAQYF. The CDR3 bases are TGTGCCAGCGGGGAGGGACAGGGGGCCCAGTACTTC. Combining the CDR3 with reference TRBV7-3 and TRBJ2-5 gives the whole variable domain GAGVSQTPSNKVTEKGKYVELRCDPISGHTALYWYRQSLGQGPEFLIYFQGTGAADDSGLPNDRFFAVRPEGSVSTLKIQRTERGDSAVYLCASGEGQGAQYFGPGTRLLVL.

The CDR3 spells CASSISSGPSNEQYF. The CDR3 DNA reads as TGTGCCAGTAGTATAAGTTCGGGCCCTAGCAACGAGCAGTACTTC. The gene calls are TRBV19 and TRBJ2-7, with D possibly being TRBD2 (5 bases). Germline V CDR1 and CDR2: LNHDA, SQIVND (reference sequence). This CDR3 has 15 amino acids. The V end lost 2 bases, the J end lost 5 bases, and 16 bases lay between the germline ends.

This clone was detected only a few times. CDR3 in amino acids: CASRGGGETQYF. Written as DNA, the CDR3 is TGTGCCAGCAGGGGGGGTGGAGAGACCCAGTACTTC. The chain links TRBV27 to TRBJ2-5; D is perhaps TRBD2 (6 bases). The CDR3 contains 12 residues. V shed 6 bases and J shed 4 bases, with 9 bases lying between them. The germline gives CDR1 MNHEY, CDR2 SMNVEV (reference sequence).